This TCR beta chain was identified in a study of cytomegalovirus exposure and HLA in healthy donors. Overall study context: An analysis done earlier identified 120 million or so unique TCR beta sequences from approximately 170 million T cells.

The ends lost 4 bases at V and 2 bases at J; junction bases unmatched: 5. CDR3 length equals 14 residues. From germline, CDR1 is MNHNY and CDR2 SVGAGI (reference sequence). This clone was found once. The antigen remains undetermined. With 60 Vbeta and 13 Jbeta primers, the PCR was carried out. TCRdb keeps only in-frame clones here, not all; method: immunoSEQ multiplex PCR. Among 130,000 or so clones listed, 60% to 85% were seen once. General study points: A later analysis linked a missense DCLRE1C variant to TCR beta V- and J-gene trimming. Presence/absence analyses assumed roughly uniform sequencing depth across donors. When a later analysis was performed, an Asian-associated ancestry cluster reportedly had fewer N-insertions than the approximately 600-donor mean.

The clonotype originates from a young man in good health and CMV-seronegative. V usage is TRBV6-6 and J usage is TRBJ2-7, with TRBD1 identical over 7 bases. Sequenced: PBMCs. Written as DNA, the CDR3 is TGTGCCAGCAGTTCCCTACAGGGGACCTACGAGCAGTACTTC. It is translated as CASSSLQGTYEQYF.